These 16 T cell receptor beta chains originate from one sample sequenced in a study of blood T cells in healthy people across ages (dated by TCRdb to about 2015). The method behind the library was 5' RACE. These reads were obtained on an Illumina HiSeq 2500. A second roughly 7 to 11 cycle PCR used a sample-barcoded 5' primer and a J-beta primer mix. TCRdb reworked the public reads: Q25 trimming with fastp, MiXCR clone assembly, productive beta chains retained. Every entry covers one CDR3 protein and lists the most common genes and DNA from its rows. The sample table holds 1,100,000 or so distinct CDR3 sequences, of which more than 40% were seen once. Clones ranked in the top ten supply over 15% of the sample. Sequencing was carried out using blood. Receptors originate from a woman aged 55 to 70 in good health.

This sequence joins TRBV7-9 and TRBJ1-1; D possibly corresponds to TRBD1 (5 bases). V was cut by 10 bases and J by 1 base, with 13 bases left in between. This CDR3 region has 13 residues. Germline loops: CDR1 SEHNR, CDR2 FQNEAQ (reference sequence). The CDR3: CAITGGTNTEAFF. CDR3 coding DNA: TGTGCCATCACCGGGGGAACGAACACTGAAGCTTTCTTT.

This clonotype has more than one count but fewer than ten. The rearrangement uses TRBV28 and TRBJ2-5; 9 nucleotides align to TRBD1. J gave up 4 bases and V 4 bases, and 7 bases lay outside the gene matches. The CDR3 length is 15 residues. The germline V gene encodes CDR1 MDHEN and CDR2 SYDVKM. The CDR3 bases are TGTGCCAGCAGTTCCACGGAGGGACAGGGAGAGACCCAGTACTTC. This gives the protein CASSSTEGQGETQYF. Using reference TRBV28 and TRBJ2-5 for the parts outside the CDR3, the full variable domain is DVKVTQSSRYLVKRTGEKVFLECVQDMDHENMFWYRQDPGLGLRLIYFSYDVKMKEKGDIPEGYSVSREKKERFSLILESASTNQTSMYLCASSSTEGQGETQYFGPGTRLLVL.

V and J are TRBV5-6 and TRBJ2-6, with D perhaps TRBD1 or TRBD2 (6 bases each). Germline V gene sequence: CDR1 SGHDT, CDR2 YYEEEE. V lost 2 bases and J lost 4, with 19 bases in between. CDR3 length: 18 amino acids. CDR3 protein: CASSFYVGGSGGANVLTF. The DNA of the CDR3 is TGTGCCAGCAGCTTTTATGTCGGGGGCTCGGGGGGGGCCAACGTCCTGACTTTC.

The chain links TRBV10-3 to TRBJ1-5; weak D call: TRBD1 (5 bases). This CDR3 contains 13 residues. V dropped 4 bases and J dropped 4 bases, with 8 bases sitting between them. CDR1 is ENHRY and CDR2 is SYGVKD in the germline V gene. This chain's CDR3 is CAISGEGNQPQHF. CDR3 DNA: TGTGCCATCAGTGGTGAGGGGAATCAGCCCCAGCATTTT.

On this clonotype itself: Just one base apart from a much larger clone, this may be a read error. This chain links TRBV7-3 with TRBJ2-5, with TRBD1 as a possible D gene (6 bases). CDR3 length: 14 residues. Germline V CDR1 and CDR2: SGHTA, FQGTGA. The CDR3 DNA is TGTGCCGGCAGCCCACAGGGTAACCAAGAGACCCAGTACTTC. Translated, it gives CAGSPQGNQETQYF.

As DNA, the CDR3 is TGTGCCTCCCTAGCGGGAGTGGAAGTAAAGGAGCAGTTCTTC. This encodes CASLAGVEVKEQFF. V usage is TRBV2 and J usage is TRBJ2-1, with TRBD2 identical over 10 bases. This CDR3 is 14 amino acids long. V trimming: 11 bases; J trimming: 10 bases; junction bases outside the gene matches: 14. Germline V gives CDR1 SNHLY, CDR2 FYNNEI.

This clonotype came up a few times. The chain has TRBV11-2 and TRBJ2-5, with D unresolved. CDR1 is SGHAT, CDR2 FQNNGV, per germline. V was clipped by 0 bases and J by 2 bases, with 7 bases between them. The CDR3 has 14 residues. The chain's CDR3 is CASSLEDEQETQYF. CDR3 sequence (DNA): TGTGCCAGCAGCTTAGAGGATGAACAAGAGACCCAGTACTTC.

This clonotype occurred once. J is TRBJ2-4 and V is TRBV5-1; TRBD1 aligns across 9 bases. Near its end, the DNA agrees better with TRBJ2-7, so the J call may be wrong. The CDR3 has 14 amino acids. In germline, CDR1 is SGHRS, CDR2 YFSETQ. The CDR3 sequence is CASSVPGQGLEQYF. The CDR3 DNA is TGCGCCAGCAGCGTACCGGGACAGGGTCTCGAGCAGTACTTC.

The CDR3 spells CASSKEVRGTLSTDTQYF. CDR3 sequence (DNA): TGTGCCAGCAGCAAAGAGGTCCGGGGGACCCTTAGCACAGATACGCAGTATTTT. The chain has TRBV21-1 and TRBJ2-3; the table's D gene call, TRBD2, was not cross checked with the DNA. TRBV21-1 is assigned pseudogene status. CDR3 length: 18 amino acids.

This clonotype was detected a few times. This chain connects TRBV11-2 to TRBJ2-1; 7 bases are shared with TRBD2. CDR3 length: 13 amino acids. The junction had 7 bases not matched to a gene; V was cut back by 7 bases and J by 7 bases. The V gene's germline CDR1 is SGHAT and CDR2 FQNNGV. The CDR3 sequence is CASKGTNGNEQFF. The CDR3, as DNA: TGTGCCAGCAAGGGGACTAATGGGAATGAGCAGTTCTTC.

This clonotype was seen more than once but under ten times. V and J are TRBV9 and TRBJ1-5; 7 positions agree with TRBD1. V lost 4 bases, J lost 1 base, and 8 bases stayed unmatched. CDR1 and CDR2 (germline): SGDLS, YYNGEE. This CDR3 comprises 16 residues. This chain's CDR3 is CASSPTGTVSNQPQHF. In nucleotides, the CDR3 is TGTGCCAGCAGCCCAACCGGGACAGTCAGCAATCAGCCCCAGCATTTT.

The chain has TRBV29-1 and TRBJ2-1; 11 bases match TRBD2. CDR1 is SQVTM, CDR2 ANQGSEA, per germline. Trimming at V came to 8 bases and at J to 5 bases, leaving 8 bases not matched to a gene. The CDR3 runs 14 residues. In DNA, the CDR3 is TGCAGCATGGGGGGGACTAGCGGCGACAATGAGCAGTTCTTC. The encoded protein is CSMGGTSGDNEQFF.

Points on this clonotype: Just one base apart from a much larger clone, this may be a read error. The chain links TRBV4-1 to TRBJ2-7; no firm D call. V shed 6 bases and J shed 5 bases, with 8 bases lying between them. In germline, CDR1 is MGHRA, CDR2 YSYEKL. The CDR3 is 11 residues long. The DNA of the CDR3 is TGCGCCAGCAGGGACCGGGACGAGCAGTACTTC. This codes for CASRDRDEQYF.

This chain uses TRBV7-2 with TRBJ1-2; the match to TRBD1 covers 7 bases. CDR3 length: 13 amino acids. The V gene end was trimmed by 5 bases and the J gene end by 8 bases; junction bases not matched to a gene: 8. Germline V gene sequence: CDR1 SGHTA, CDR2 FQGNSA. CDR3 coding DNA: TGTGCCAGCAGCCCGGGACAGTCTCGCGGCTACACCTTC. Encoded protein: CASSPGQSRGYTF.

V and J are TRBV7-8 and TRBJ2-1; D might be TRBD2 (6 bases). V was cut by 1 base and J by 6 bases, with 10 bases left in between. Germline CDR1 SGHVS, CDR2 FQNEAQ. This CDR3 contains 14 residues. CDR3 loop: CASSLEEGANEQFF. The CDR3 DNA reads TGTGCCAGCAGCTTAGAGGAGGGAGCCAATGAGCAGTTCTTC. The whole variable domain, remainder taken from reference TRBV7-8 and TRBJ2-1, is GAGVSQSPRYKVAKRGQDVALRCDPISGHVSLFWYQQALGQGPEFLTYFQNEAQLDKSGLPSDRFFAERPEGSVSTLKIQRTQQEDSAVYLCASSLEEGANEQFFGPGTRLTVL.

The rearrangement links TRBV7-2 to TRBJ2-7, with a tentative D call TRBD2 (5 bases). This CDR3 has 14 residues. Germline CDR1 and CDR2: SGHTA and FQGNSA. Trimming left V 5 bases short and J 7 bases short, with 18 bases between. The CDR3 region is CASSPDFSYNEQYF. The CDR3 coding sequence is TGTGCCAGCAGCCCGGACTTCTCCTACAATGAGCAGTACTTC.